The source of this T cell receptor beta chain is a study of beta chain features in type 1 diabetes. CDR1 SGHAT and CDR2 FQNNGV come from the germline V gene. The germline V and J ends were trimmed by 5 bases and 8 bases, with 9 bases remaining between them. This CDR3 has 11 residues. As every portion of the isolated RNA was reverse transcribed, the sequencing read expressed TCRB transcripts. Using immunoSEQ multiplex PCR, the repertoire was profiled, and TCRdb retains in-frame clones only, with some absent. The repertoire holds roughly 140,000 clones, with around 10% as singletons. The chain couples TRBV11-2 to TRBJ1-2; D uncertain. This TCR came from a man between 18 and 35 years old in good health. The sample consisted of central memory CD4+ T cells from blood. The CDR3 loop reads CASSPQAGYTF. The CDR3 DNA reads as TGTGCCAGCAGCCCCCAGGCAGGCTACACCTTC.